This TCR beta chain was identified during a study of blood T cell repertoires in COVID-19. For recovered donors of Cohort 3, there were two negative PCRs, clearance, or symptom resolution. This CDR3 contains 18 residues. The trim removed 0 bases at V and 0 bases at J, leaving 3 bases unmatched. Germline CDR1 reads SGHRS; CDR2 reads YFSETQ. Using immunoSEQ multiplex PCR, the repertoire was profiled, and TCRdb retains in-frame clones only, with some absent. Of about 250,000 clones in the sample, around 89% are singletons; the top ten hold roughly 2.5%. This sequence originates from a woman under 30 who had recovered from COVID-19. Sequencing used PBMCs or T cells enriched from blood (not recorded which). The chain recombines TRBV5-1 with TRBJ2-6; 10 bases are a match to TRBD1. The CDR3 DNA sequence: TGCGCCAGCAGCTTGGGGGACAGGGGTTTCTCTGGGGCCAACGTCCTGACTTTC. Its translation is CASSLGDRGFSGANVLTF.